This TCR beta chain was sequenced in a study of cytomegalovirus exposure and HLA in healthy donors. Study overall: The platform used for the 120 validation repertoires matched that of the roughly 700 first-cohort repertoires, a later analysis reported. Broader study findings: Reports showed the classifier diagnosing cytomegalovirus status with high specificity and sensitivity. Some public TCRs appeared in many individuals, while most sequences were rare. The CMV antigen specificity of a few CMV-associated chains was confirmed through in vitro analysis.

The CDR3 length is 13 residues. CDR1 and CDR2 from the germline V gene are MNHNS and SASEGT. This clone occurred a few times. The antigen is undetermined. One end of the junction is discordant with germline, which a read error may explain. Measured with immunoSEQ multiplex PCR; TCRdb has only the in-frame clones, and not every one. The table shows more than 90,000 clones, with about 84% occurring only once. The sequence was obtained from a young man in good health and CMV-seronegative. Input material: PBMCs. The gene calls are TRBV6-1 and TRBJ2-7; D unclear. For the CDR3, the DNA is TGTGCCAGCAGTGGAGGAGCTGCCTACGCGCAGTACTTC. Translated: CASSGGAAYAQYF.